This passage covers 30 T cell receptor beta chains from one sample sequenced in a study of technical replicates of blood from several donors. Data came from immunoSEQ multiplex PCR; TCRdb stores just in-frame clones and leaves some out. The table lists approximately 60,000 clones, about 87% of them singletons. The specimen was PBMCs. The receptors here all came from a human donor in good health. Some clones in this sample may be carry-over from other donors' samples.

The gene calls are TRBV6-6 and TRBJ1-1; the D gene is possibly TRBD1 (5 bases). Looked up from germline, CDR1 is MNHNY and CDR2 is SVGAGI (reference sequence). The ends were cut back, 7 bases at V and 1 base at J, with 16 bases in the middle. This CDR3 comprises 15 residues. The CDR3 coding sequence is TGTGCCAGCAAAGGGGAGGGCCTATCGAACACTGAAGCTTTCTTT. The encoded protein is CASKGEGLSNTEAFF.

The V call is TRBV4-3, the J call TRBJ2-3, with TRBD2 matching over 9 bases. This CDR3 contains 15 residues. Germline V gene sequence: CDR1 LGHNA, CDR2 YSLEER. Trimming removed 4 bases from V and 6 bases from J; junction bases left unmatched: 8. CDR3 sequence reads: CASSLAGGMGDTQYF. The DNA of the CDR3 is TGCGCCAGCAGCCTGGCGGGGGGGATGGGGGATACGCAGTATTTT.

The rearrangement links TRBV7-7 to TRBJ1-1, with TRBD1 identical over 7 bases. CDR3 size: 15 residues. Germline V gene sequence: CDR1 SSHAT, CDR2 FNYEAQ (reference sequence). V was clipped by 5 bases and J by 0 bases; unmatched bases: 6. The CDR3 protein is CASSQDRFMNTEAFF. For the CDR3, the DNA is TGTGCCAGCAGCCAGGACAGGTTCATGAACACTGAAGCTTTCTTT.

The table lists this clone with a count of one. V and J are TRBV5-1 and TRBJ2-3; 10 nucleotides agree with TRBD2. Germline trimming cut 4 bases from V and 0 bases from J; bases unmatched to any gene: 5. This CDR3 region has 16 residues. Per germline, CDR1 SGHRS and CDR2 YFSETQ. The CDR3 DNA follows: TGCGCCAGCAGCCCTATAGCGGGGGGAAGCACAGATACGCAGTATTTT. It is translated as CASSPIAGGSTDTQYF.

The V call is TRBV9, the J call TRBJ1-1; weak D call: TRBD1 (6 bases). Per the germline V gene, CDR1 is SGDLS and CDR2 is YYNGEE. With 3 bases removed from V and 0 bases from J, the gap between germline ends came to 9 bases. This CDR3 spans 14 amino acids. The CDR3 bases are TGTGCCAGCAGCGGGGACACCCTGAACACTGAAGCTTTCTTT. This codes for CASSGDTLNTEAFF. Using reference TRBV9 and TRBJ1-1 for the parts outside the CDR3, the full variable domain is DSGVTQTPKHLITATGQRVTLRCSPRSGDLSVYWYQQSLDQGLQFLIQYYNGEERAKGNILERFSAQQFPDLHSELNLSSLELGDSALYFCASSGDTLNTEAFFGQGTRLTVV.

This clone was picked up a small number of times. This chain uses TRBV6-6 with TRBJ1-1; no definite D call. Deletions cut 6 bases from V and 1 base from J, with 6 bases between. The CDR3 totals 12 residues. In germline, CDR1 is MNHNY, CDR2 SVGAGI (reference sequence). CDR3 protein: CASRERNTEAFF. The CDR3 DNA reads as TGTGCCAGCAGAGAGAGGAACACTGAAGCTTTCTTT.

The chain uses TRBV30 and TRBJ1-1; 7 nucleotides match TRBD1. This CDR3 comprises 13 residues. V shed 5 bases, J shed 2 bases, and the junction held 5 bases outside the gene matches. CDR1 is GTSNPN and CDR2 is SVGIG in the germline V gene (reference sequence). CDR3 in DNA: TGTGCCTGGCTAAGACAGGGTAACACTGAAGCTTTCTTT. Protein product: CAWLRQGNTEAFF.

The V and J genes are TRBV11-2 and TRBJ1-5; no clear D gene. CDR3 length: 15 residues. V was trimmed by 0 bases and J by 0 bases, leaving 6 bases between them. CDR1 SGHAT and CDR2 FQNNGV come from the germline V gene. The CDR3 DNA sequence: TGTGCCAGCAGCTTAGAGGGCTATAGCAATCAGCCCCAGCATTTT. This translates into CASSLEGYSNQPQHF.

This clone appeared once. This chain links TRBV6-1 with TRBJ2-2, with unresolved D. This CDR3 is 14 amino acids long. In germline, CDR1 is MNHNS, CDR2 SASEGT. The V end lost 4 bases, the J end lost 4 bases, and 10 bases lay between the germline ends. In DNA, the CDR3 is TGTGCCAGCAGTGCACGCACTCTCACCGGGGAGCTGTTTTTT. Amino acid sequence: CASSARTLTGELFF.

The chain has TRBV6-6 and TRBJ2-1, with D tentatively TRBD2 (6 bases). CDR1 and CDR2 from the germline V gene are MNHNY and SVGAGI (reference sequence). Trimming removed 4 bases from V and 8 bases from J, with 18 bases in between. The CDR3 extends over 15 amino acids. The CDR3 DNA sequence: TGTGCCAGCAGTTCCGGGACTCAACGAAAAGATGAGCAGTTCTTC. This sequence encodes CASSSGTQRKDEQFF.

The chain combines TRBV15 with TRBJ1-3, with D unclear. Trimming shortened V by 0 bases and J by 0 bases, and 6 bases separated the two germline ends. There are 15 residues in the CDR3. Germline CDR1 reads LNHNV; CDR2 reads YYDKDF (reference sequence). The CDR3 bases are TGTGCCACCAGCAGAGATCCGGGCTCTGGAAACACCATATATTTT. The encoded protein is CATSRDPGSGNTIYF.

CDR3 residues: CASSQDTAGYYGYTF. In nucleotides, the CDR3 is TGCGCCAGCAGCCAAGATACGGCAGGGTACTATGGCTACACCTTC. The chain links TRBV4-3 to TRBJ1-2, with D possibly being TRBD1 (5 bases). V was cut by 0 bases and J by 3 bases, with 11 bases left in between. Germline V lookup: CDR1 LGHNA, CDR2 YSLEER. This CDR3 spans 15 amino acids.

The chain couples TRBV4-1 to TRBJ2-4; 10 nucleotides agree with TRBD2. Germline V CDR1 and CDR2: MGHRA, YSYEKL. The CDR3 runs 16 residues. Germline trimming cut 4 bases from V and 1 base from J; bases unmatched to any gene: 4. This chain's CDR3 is CASSPYSGGAKNIQYF. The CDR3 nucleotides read TGCGCCAGCAGCCCCTATAGCGGGGGGGCCAAAAACATTCAGTACTTC.

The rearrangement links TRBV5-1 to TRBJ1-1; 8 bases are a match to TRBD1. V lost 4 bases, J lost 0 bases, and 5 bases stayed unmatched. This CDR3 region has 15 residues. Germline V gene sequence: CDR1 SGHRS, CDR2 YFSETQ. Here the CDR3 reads CASSGRTGMNTEAFF. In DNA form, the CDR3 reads TGCGCCAGCAGCGGGAGGACAGGGATGAACACTGAAGCTTTCTTT.

CDR3: CASSKVGSGRANEQFF. Written as DNA, the CDR3 is TGTGCCAGCAGCAAAGTTGGTAGCGGGAGGGCAAATGAGCAGTTCTTC. The chain employs TRBV21-1 and TRBJ2-1; TRBD2, as called in the table, went unchecked against the DNA. TRBV21-1 is a known pseudogene. The CDR3 is made up of 16 amino acids.

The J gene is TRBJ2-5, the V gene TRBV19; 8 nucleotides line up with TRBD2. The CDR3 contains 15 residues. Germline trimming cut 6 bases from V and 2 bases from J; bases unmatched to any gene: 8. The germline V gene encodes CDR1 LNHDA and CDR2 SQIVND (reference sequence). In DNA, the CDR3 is TGTGCCAGTAGCCTAGCCGGGAGGGGGCAAGAGACCCAGTACTTC. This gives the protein CASSLAGRGQETQYF.

DNA for the CDR3: TGTGCCTGGAGTACGACAGGGTATGGCTACACCTTC. It is translated as CAWSTTGYGYTF. This chain joins TRBV30 and TRBJ1-2; 7 bases map to TRBD1. CDR1 and CDR2 (germline): GTSNPN, SVGIG (reference sequence). After removal of 2 bases from V and 5 bases from J, the junction contained 2 bases not matched to a gene. This CDR3 has 12 amino acids. Drawing the rest from reference TRBV30 and TRBJ1-2, the complete variable domain is SQTIHQWPATLVQPVGSPLSLECTVEGTSNPNLYWYRQAAGRGLQLLFYSVGIGQISSEVPQNLSASRPQDRQFILSSKKLLLSDSGFYLCAWSTTGYGYTFGSGTRLTVV.

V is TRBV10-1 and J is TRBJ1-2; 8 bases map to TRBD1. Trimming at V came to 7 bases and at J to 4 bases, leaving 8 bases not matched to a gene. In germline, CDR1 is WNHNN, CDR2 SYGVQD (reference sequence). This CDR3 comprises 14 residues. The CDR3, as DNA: TGCGCCAGCAACATAGGACAGGGCGTCTATGGCTACACCTTC. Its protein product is CASNIGQGVYGYTF.

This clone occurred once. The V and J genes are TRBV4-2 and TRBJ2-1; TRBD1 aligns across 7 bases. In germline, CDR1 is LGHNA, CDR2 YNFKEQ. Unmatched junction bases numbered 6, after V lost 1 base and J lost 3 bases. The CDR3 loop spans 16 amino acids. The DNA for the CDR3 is TGTGCCAGCAGCCAAGGTTACGGGACAGACTACAATGAGCAGTTCTTC. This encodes CASSQGYGTDYNEQFF.

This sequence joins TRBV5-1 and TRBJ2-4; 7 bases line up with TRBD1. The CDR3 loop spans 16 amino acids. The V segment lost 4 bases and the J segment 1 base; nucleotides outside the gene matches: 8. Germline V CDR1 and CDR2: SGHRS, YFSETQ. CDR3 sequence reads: CASSGGQDLAKNIQYF. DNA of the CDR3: TGCGCCAGCAGCGGCGGACAGGACTTGGCCAAAAACATTCAGTACTTC. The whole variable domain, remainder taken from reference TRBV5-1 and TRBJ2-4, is KAGVTQTPRYLIKTRGQQVTLSCSPISGHRSVSWYQQTPGQGLQFLFEYFSETQRNKGNFPGRFSGRQFSNSRSEMNVSTLELGDSALYLCASSGGQDLAKNIQYFGAGTRLSVL.

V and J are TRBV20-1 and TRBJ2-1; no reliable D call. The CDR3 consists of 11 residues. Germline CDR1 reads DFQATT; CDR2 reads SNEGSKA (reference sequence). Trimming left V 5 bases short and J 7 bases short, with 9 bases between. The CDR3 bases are TGCAGTGCTGTCAACTGGAATGAGCAGTTCTTC. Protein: CSAVNWNEQFF.

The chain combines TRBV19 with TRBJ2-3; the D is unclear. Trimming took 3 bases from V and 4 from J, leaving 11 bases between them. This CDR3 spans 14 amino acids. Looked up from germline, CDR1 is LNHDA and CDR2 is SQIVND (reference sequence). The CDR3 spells CASSMGFPPDTQYF. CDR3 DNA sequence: TGTGCCAGTAGTATGGGCTTTCCCCCAGATACGCAGTATTTT.

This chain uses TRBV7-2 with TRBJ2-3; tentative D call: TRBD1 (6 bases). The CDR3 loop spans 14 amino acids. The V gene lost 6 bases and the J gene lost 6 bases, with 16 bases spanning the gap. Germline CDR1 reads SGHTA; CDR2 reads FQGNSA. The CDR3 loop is CASRGGAQRDTQYF. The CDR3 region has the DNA TGTGCCAGCAGAGGGGGAGCCCAGAGGGATACGCAGTATTTT. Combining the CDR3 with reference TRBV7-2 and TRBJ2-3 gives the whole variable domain GAGVSQSPSNKVTEKGKDVELRCDPISGHTALYWYRQSLGQGLEFLIYFQGNSAPDKSGLPSDRFSAERTGGSVSTLTIQRTQQEDSAVYLCASRGGAQRDTQYFGPGTRLTVL.

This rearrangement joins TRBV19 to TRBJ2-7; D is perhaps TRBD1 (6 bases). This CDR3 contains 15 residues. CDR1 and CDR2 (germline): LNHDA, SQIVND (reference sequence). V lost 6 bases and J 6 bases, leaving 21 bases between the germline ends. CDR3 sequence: CASSKQGFKGSEQYF. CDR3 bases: TGTGCCAGTAGCAAACAGGGTTTTAAAGGTTCCGAGCAGTACTTC. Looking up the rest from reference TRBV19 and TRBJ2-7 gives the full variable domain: DGGITQSPKYLFRKEGQNVTLSCEQNLNHDAMYWYRQDPGQGLRLIYYSQIVNDFQKGDIAEGYSVSREKKESFPLTVTSAQKNPTAFYLCASSKQGFKGSEQYFGPGTRLTVT.

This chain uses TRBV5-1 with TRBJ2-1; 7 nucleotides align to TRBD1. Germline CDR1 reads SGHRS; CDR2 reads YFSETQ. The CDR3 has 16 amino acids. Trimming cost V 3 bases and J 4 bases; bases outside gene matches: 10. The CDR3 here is CASSYYRGQNYNEQFF. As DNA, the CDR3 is TGCGCCAGCAGCTATTACAGGGGTCAGAATTACAATGAGCAGTTCTTC. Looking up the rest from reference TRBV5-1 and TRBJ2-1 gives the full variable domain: KAGVTQTPRYLIKTRGQQVTLSCSPISGHRSVSWYQQTPGQGLQFLFEYFSETQRNKGNFPGRFSGRQFSNSRSEMNVSTLELGDSALYLCASSYYRGQNYNEQFFGPGTRLTVL.

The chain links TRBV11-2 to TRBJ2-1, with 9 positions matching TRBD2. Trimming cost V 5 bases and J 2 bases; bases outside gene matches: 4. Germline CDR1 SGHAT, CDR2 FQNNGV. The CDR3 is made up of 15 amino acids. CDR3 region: CASSARLAAYNEQFF. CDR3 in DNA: TGTGCCAGCAGCGCCCGACTAGCGGCCTACAATGAGCAGTTCTTC.

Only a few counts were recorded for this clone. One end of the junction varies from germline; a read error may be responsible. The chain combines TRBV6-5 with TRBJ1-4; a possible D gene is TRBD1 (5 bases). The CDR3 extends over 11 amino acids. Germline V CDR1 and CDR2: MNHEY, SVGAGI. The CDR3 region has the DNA TGTGCCAGCAGTAACTCGGGGCAACTGTTTTTT. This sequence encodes CASSNSGQLFF.

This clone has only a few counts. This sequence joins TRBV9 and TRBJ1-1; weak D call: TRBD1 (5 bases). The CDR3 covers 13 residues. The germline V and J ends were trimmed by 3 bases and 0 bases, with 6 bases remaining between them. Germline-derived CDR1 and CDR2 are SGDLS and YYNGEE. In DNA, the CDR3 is TGTGCCAGCAGCGGACAGTTGAACACTGAAGCTTTCTTT. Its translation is CASSGQLNTEAFF.

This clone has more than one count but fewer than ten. The CDR3 here is CASRPGSNSPLHF. In nucleotides, the CDR3 is TGTGCCAGCAGACCCGGGTCCAATTCACCCCTCCACTTT. The chain combines TRBV5-4 with TRBJ1-6; D is ambiguous. This CDR3 region has 13 residues. CDR1 is SGHNT and CDR2 is YYREEE in the germline V gene (reference sequence). The germline V and J ends were trimmed by 5 bases and 7 bases, with 10 bases remaining between them.

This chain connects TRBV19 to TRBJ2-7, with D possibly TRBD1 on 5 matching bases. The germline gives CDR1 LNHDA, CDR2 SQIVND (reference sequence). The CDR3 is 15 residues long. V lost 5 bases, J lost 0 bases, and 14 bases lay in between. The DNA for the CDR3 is TGTGCCAGTAGTGACCAGACCCAGGGCTCCTACGAGCAGTACTTC. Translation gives CASSDQTQGSYEQYF.